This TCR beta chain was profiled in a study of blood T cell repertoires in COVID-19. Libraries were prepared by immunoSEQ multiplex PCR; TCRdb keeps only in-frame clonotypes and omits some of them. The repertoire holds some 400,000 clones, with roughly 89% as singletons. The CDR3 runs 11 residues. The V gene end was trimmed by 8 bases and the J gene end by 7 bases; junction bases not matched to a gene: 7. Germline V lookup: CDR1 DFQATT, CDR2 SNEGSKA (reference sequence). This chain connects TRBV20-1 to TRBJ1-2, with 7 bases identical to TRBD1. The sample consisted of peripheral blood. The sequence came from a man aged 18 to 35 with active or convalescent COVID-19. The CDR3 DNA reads TGCAGTCTTGTCAGGGGGAGTGGCTACACCTTC. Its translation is CSLVRGSGYTF.